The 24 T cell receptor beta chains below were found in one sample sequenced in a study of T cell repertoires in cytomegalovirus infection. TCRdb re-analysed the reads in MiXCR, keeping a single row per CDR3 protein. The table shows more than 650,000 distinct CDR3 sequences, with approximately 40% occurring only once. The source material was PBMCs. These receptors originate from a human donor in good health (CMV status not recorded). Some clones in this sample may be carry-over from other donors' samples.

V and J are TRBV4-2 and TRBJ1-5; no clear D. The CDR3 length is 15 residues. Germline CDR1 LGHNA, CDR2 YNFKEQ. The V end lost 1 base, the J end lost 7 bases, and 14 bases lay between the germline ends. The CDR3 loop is CASSQVDGRPQPQHF. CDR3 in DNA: TGTGCCAGCAGCCAAGTAGACGGCCGACCACAGCCCCAGCATTTT.

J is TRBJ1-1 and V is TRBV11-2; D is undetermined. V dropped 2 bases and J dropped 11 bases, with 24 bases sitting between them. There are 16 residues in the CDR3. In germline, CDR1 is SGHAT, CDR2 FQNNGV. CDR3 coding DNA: TGTGCCAGCAGCTTACTCCTCCTCCGGACCGGATCGGTGGCTTTCTTT. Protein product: CASSLLLLRTGSVAFF. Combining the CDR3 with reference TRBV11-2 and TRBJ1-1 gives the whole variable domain EAGVAQSPRYKIIEKRQSVAFWCNPISGHATLYWYQQILGQGPKLLIQFQNNGVVDDSQLPKDRFSAERLKGVDSTLKIQPAKLEDSAVYLCASSLLLLRTGSVAFFGQGTRLTVV.

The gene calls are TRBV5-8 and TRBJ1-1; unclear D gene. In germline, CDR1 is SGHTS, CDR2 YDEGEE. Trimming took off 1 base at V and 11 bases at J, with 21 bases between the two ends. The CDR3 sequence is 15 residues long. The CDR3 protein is CASSLIDGLTSGAFF. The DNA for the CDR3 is TGTGCCAGCAGCTTGATCGACGGGCTTACCTCGGGGGCTTTCTTT.

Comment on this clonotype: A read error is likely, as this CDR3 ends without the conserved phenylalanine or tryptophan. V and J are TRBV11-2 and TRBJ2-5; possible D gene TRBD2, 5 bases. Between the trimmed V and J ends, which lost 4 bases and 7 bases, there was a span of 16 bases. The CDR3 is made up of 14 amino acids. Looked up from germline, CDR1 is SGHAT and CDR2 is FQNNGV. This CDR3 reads CASSYLDYRGTQYL. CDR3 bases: TGTGCCAGCAGCTACTTAGACTATCGTGGGACCCAGTACTTA.

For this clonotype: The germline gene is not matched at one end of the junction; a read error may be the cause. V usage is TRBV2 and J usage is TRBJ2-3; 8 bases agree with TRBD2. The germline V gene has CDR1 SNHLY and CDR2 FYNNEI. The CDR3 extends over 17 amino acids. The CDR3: CASQPPGGAGGADTQYF. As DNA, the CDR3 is TGCGCCAGCCAGCCCCCCGGTGGTGCGGGAGGTGCAGATACGCAGTATTTT.

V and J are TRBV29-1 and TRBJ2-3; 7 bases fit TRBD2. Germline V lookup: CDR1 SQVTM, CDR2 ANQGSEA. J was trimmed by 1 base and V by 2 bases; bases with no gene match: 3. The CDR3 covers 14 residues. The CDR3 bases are TGCAGCGTTGAAAGCGGGGCCCGCACAGATACGCAGTATTTT. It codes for CSVESGARTDTQYF.

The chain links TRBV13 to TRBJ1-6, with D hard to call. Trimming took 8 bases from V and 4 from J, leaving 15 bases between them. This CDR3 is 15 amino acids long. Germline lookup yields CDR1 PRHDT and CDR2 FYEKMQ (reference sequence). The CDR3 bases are TGTGCCAGCCGGCGGCTGGGCAGGTATAATTCACCCCTCCACTTT. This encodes CASRRLGRYNSPLHF.

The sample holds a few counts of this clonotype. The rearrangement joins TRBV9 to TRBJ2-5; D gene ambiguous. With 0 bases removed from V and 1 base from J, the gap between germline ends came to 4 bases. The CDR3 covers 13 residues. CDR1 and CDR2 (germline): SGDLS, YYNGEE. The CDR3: CASSVGLQETQYF. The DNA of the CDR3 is TGTGCCAGCAGCGTAGGACTCCAAGAGACCCAGTACTTC.

CDR3 coding DNA: TGTGCCAGCAGCTGGAAGGTCTACGAGCAGTACTTC. Protein: CASSWKVYEQYF. The chain joins TRBV7-6 to TRBJ2-7; unclear D gene. Germline V gene sequence: CDR1 SGHVS, CDR2 FNYEAQ. This CDR3 is built from 12 residues. Trimming took 4 bases from V and 3 from J, leaving 7 bases between them.

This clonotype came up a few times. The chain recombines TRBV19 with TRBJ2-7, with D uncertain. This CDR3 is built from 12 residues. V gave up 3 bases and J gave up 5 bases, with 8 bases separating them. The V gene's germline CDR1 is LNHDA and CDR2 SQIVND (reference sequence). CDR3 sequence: CASSMRSHEQYF. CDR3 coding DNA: TGTGCCAGTAGTATGCGGTCACACGAGCAGTACTTC.

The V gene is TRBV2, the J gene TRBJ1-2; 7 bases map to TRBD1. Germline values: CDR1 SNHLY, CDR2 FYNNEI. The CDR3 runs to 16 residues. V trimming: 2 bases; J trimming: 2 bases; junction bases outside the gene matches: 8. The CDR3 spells CASSETGDRKNYGYTF. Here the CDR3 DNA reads TGTGCCAGCAGTGAAACCGGGGACAGAAAAAACTATGGCTACACCTTC.

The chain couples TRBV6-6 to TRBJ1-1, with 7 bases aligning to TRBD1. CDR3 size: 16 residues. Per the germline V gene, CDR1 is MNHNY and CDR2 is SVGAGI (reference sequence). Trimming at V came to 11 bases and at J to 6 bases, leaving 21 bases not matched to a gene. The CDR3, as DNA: TGTGCCCCCATAGGCTCTATAGACAGGGATTGGGCTGAAGCTTTCTTT. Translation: CAPIGSIDRDWAEAFF.

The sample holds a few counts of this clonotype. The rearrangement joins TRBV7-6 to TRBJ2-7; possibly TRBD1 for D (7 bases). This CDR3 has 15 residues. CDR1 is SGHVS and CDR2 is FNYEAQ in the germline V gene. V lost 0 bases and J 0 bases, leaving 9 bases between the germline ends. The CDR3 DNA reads TGTGCCAGCAGCTTAGCGCGGGACAGCTCCTACGAGCAGTACTTC. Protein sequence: CASSLARDSSYEQYF.

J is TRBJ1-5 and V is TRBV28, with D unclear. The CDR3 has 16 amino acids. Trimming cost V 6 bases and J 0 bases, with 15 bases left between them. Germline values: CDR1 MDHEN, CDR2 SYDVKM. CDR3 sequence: CASRVLSVDSNQPQHF. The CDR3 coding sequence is TGTGCCAGCAGAGTCCTGTCCGTCGATAGCAATCAGCCCCAGCATTTT.

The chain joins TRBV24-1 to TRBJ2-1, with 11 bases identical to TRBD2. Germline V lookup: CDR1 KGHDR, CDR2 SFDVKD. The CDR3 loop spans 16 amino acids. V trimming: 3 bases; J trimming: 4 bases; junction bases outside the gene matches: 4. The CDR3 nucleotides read TGTGCCACCAGTGATGCTCTAGCGGGAGGTTACAATGAGCAGTTCTTC. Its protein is CATSDALAGGYNEQFF.

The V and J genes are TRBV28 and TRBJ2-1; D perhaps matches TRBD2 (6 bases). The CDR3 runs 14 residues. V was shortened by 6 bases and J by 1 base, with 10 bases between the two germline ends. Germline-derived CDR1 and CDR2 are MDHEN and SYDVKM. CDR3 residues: CASSRGYSYNEQFF. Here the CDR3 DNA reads TGTGCCAGCAGCCGGGGGTATTCCTACAATGAGCAGTTCTTC.

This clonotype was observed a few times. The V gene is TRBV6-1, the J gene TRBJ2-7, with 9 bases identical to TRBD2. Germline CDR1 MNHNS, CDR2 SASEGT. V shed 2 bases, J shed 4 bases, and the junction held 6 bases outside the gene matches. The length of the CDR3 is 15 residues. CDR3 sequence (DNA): TGTGCCAGCAGTGAAATAAGCGGGGGGCCATACGAGCAGTACTTC. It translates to CASSEISGGPYEQYF.

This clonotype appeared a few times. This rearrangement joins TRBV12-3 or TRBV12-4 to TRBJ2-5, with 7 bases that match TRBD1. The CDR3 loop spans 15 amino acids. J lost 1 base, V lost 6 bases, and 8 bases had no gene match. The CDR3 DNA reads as TGTGCCAGCAGCTCAGACAGGGTTTCCCAAGAGACCCAGTACTTC. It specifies CASSSDRVSQETQYF.

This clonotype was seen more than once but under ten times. In nucleotides, the CDR3 is TGTGCCTGCTACTCTGGAAACACCATATATTTT. This gives the protein CACYSGNTIYF. The chain employs TRBV28 and TRBJ1-3; the D is unclear. Germline V gene data show CDR1 as MDHEN and CDR2 as SYDVKM. The V end was cut by 11 bases, the J end by 0 bases, with 5 bases between. CDR3 length: 11 amino acids. The whole variable domain, filled in from reference TRBV28 and TRBJ1-3, reads DVKVTQSSRYLVKRTGEKVFLECVQDMDHENMFWYRQDPGLGLRLIYFSYDVKMKEKGDIPEGYSVSREKKERFSLILESASTNQTSMYLCACYSGNTIYFGEGSWLTVV.

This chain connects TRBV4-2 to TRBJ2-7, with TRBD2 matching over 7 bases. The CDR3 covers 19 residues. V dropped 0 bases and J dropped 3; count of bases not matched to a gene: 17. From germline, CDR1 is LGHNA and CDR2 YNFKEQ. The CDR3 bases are TGTGCCAGCAGCCAAGATCTTTGGGTTGCCGCGGGGGAGTACTACGAGCAGTACTTC. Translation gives CASSQDLWVAAGEYYEQYF.

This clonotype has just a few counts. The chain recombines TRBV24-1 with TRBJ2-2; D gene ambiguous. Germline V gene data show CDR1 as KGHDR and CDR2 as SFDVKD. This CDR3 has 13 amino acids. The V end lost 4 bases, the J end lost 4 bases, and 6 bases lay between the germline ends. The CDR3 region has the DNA TGTGCCACCAGTGACAAATCCACCGGGGAGCTGTTTTTT. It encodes CATSDKSTGELFF.

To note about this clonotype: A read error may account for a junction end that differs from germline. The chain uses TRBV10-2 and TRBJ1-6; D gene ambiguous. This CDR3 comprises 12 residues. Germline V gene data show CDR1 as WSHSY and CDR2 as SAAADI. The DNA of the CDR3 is TGCGCCAGCAGGGCGGGAGATTCAACCCTCCACTTT. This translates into CASRAGDSTLHF.

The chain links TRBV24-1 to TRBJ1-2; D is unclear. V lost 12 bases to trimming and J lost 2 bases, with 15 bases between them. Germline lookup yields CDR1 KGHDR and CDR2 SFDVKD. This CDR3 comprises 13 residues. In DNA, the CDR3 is TGTGCCGTATCTTCACGGGAGAACTATGGCTACACCTTC. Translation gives CAVSSRENYGYTF.

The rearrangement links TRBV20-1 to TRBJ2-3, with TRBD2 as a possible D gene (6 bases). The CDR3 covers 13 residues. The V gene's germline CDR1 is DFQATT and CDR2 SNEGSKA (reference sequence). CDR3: CSGEVKITDTQYF. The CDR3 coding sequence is TGCAGCGGGGAGGTGAAGATCACAGATACGCAGTATTTT.